This TCR beta chain was documented in a study of blood T cells in healthy people across ages. In the case of this clonotype: Its target is not known.

It was with a sample-barcoded 5' primer and a J-beta primer mix that a second PCR of about 6 to 12 cycles was run. TCRdb analysed the 5' RACE reads with MiXCR anew, one entry per CDR3 protein. Of around 790,000 distinct CDR3 sequences in the sample, around 42% were seen once. Study-wide points: Per million T cells, the diversity of TCR beta decreased roughly linearly as age advanced. No conclusive comparison of naive versus antigen-experienced cells was possible with unsorted PBMCs. Not knowing donor CMV status may have confounded expanded clonotype changes.

The CDR3 extends over 15 amino acids. V dropped 5 bases and J dropped 4 bases, with 17 bases sitting between them. From germline, CDR1 is LGHNT and CDR2 FRNRAP. This TCR derives from a man aged 55-75 years in good health. The V and J genes are TRBV12-5 and TRBJ2-5; D gene uncertain. Sample: blood. The CDR3 loop reads CASGPPLSVSETQYF. The DNA for the CDR3 is TGTGCTAGTGGTCCCCCCCTCTCTGTCTCAGAGACCCAGTACTTC. Drawing the rest from reference TRBV12-5 and TRBJ2-5, the complete variable domain is DARVTQTPRHKVTEMGQEVTMRCQPILGHNTVFWYRQTMMQGLELLAYFRNRAPLDDSGMPKDRFSAEMPDATLATLKIQPSEPRDSAVYFCASGPPLSVSETQYFGPGTRLLVL.